The 31 T cell receptor beta chains listed next were all sequenced from one sample in a study of T cells after yellow fever vaccination. In TCRdb, the 5' RACE reads were re-called with MiXCR into one record per CDR3 protein. Among 350,000 to 450,000 distinct CDR3 sequences, 6.2% were seen once, and the ten largest hold about 15%. Here the sequenced sample was PBMCs, taken 5 days after the yellow fever booster vaccination. The receptors were gathered from a young man who received the YFV17D yellow fever vaccine.

The V gene is TRBV5-1, the J gene TRBJ2-1, with D possibly being TRBD1 (6 bases). The V gene's germline CDR1 is SGHRS and CDR2 YFSETQ. The V end lost 0 bases, the J end lost 4 bases, and 11 bases lay between the germline ends. CDR3 length: 15 amino acids. This chain's CDR3 is CASSLVVQGYNEQFF. CDR3 sequence (DNA): TGCGCCAGCAGCTTGGTGGTTCAGGGGTACAATGAGCAGTTCTTC. The full variable domain, rest sourced from reference TRBV5-1 and TRBJ2-1, is KAGVTQTPRYLIKTRGQQVTLSCSPISGHRSVSWYQQTPGQGLQFLFEYFSETQRNKGNFPGRFSGRQFSNSRSEMNVSTLELGDSALYLCASSLVVQGYNEQFFGPGTRLTVL.

This clonotype has a handful of counts. The chain links TRBV19 to TRBJ2-7, with 8 positions matching TRBD1. The CDR3 sequence is 16 residues long. Germline CDR1 is LNHDA and CDR2 is SQIVND (reference sequence). The V segment lost 5 bases and the J segment 2 bases; nucleotides outside the gene matches: 11. This chain's CDR3 is CASSQGQGSKPYEQYF. For the CDR3, the DNA is TGTGCCAGTAGTCAAGGACAGGGCAGTAAGCCCTACGAGCAGTACTTC.

The genes are TRBV20-1 and TRBJ1-5; no reliable D call. The CDR3 is made up of 13 amino acids. Germline V gives CDR1 DFQATT, CDR2 SNEGSKA (reference sequence). The V end lost 4 bases, the J end lost 4 bases, and 11 bases lay between the germline ends. The DNA for the CDR3 is TGCAGTGCTAACTCGGAGAATAATCAGCCCCAGCATTTT. It yields the protein CSANSENNQPQHF.

The rearrangement links TRBV10-3 to TRBJ2-5; D ambiguous. Looked up from germline, CDR1 is ENHRY and CDR2 is SYGVKD. The CDR3 totals 12 residues. V lost 2 bases and J lost 5, with 6 bases in between. CDR3 bases: TGTGCCATCAGTGAGATCTCCGAGACCCAGTACTTC. This gives the protein CAISEISETQYF.

Only a few counts were recorded for this clonotype. This chain uses TRBV7-6 with TRBJ2-5, with 8 bases identical to TRBD1. CDR3 length equals 17 residues. Looked up from germline, CDR1 is SGHVS and CDR2 is FNYEAQ. V was pared by 1 base and J by 5 bases, with 12 bases of the junction left unmatched. CDR3 residues: CASSLGAPGGGRETQYF. The CDR3 nucleotides read TGTGCCAGCAGCTTAGGTGCCCCAGGGGGCGGCCGGGAGACCCAGTACTTC. The full variable domain, rest sourced from reference TRBV7-6 and TRBJ2-5, is GAGVSQSPRYKVTKRGQDVALRCDPISGHVSLYWYRQALGQGPEFLTYFNYEAQQDKSGLPNDRFSAERPEGSISTLTIQRTEQRDSAMYRCASSLGAPGGGRETQYFGPGTRLLVL.

This clonotype has ten or more counts. J is TRBJ2-5 and V is TRBV29-1; TRBD1 matches at 9 bases. Germline CDR1 is SQVTM and CDR2 is ANQGSEA. The CDR3 consists of 15 residues. V lost 4 bases, J lost 4 bases, and 10 bases stayed unmatched. The CDR3 is CSVALGTGLGETQYF. The CDR3 coding sequence is TGCAGCGTTGCCCTCGGGACAGGGCTGGGAGAGACCCAGTACTTC.

This clonotype was counted ten times or more. The rearrangement links TRBV20-1 to TRBJ1-1; the D gene is possibly TRBD1 (5 bases). Trimming removed 5 bases from V and 1 base from J, with 14 bases in between. The V gene's germline CDR1 is DFQATT and CDR2 SNEGSKA (reference sequence). This CDR3 is 14 amino acids long. The CDR3 DNA follows: TGCAGTGCTTTACCGGGACGCCGGAACACTGAAGCTTTCTTT. Translating gives CSALPGRRNTEAFF.

The chain uses TRBV7-8 and TRBJ2-7; 7 bases map to TRBD2. CDR1 SGHVS and CDR2 FQNEAQ come from the germline V gene. CDR3 length: 14 amino acids. Trimming at V came to 3 bases and at J to 6 bases, leaving 8 bases not matched to a gene. CDR3 bases: TGTGCCAGCAGCTTTGGTGCGGGAGCGGCCGAGCAGTACTTC. It encodes CASSFGAGAAEQYF.

The V and J genes are TRBV7-2 and TRBJ2-2, with D unclear. Per germline, CDR1 SGHTA and CDR2 FQGNSA. V lost 6 bases to trimming and J lost 1 base, with 15 bases between them. CDR3 length equals 16 residues. The CDR3 loop is CASRKGPALNTGELFF. As DNA, the CDR3 is TGTGCCAGCAGAAAAGGGCCAGCTTTGAACACCGGGGAGCTGTTTTTT.

This clonotype has a count of ten or more. The rearrangement uses TRBV12-3 or TRBV12-4 and TRBJ2-3; D remains unclear. V dropped 7 bases and J dropped 4 bases, with 12 bases sitting between them. The CDR3 totals 13 residues. The CDR3 nucleotides read TGTGCCAGCAACCATGTGGGATCAGATACGCAGTATTTT. Its protein is CASNHVGSDTQYF.

The table lists this clonotype with many counts. V gene TRBV7-8 combines with J gene TRBJ2-4, with D possibly TRBD1 on 5 matching bases. Germline V gene data show CDR1 as SGHVS and CDR2 as FQNEAQ. V was clipped by 3 bases and J by 6 bases, with 9 bases between them. The CDR3 covers 13 residues. The CDR3 protein is CASSFKGPNIQYF. The CDR3 region has the DNA TGTGCCAGCAGCTTTAAGGGGCCAAACATTCAGTACTTC.

CDR3 nucleotide sequence: TGCAGTGCTAGGAGCGGGTATAACTCAGAGACCCAGTACTTC. As protein: CSARSGYNSETQYF. The chain has TRBV20-1 and TRBJ2-5; weak D call: TRBD2 (6 bases). Germline values: CDR1 DFQATT, CDR2 SNEGSKA (reference sequence). The CDR3 runs to 14 residues. The V end lost 3 bases, the J end lost 4 bases, and 15 bases lay between the germline ends.

The J gene is TRBJ2-7, the V gene TRBV7-2; D tentatively fits TRBD1 or TRBD2 (5 bases each). V lost 2 bases and J lost 4, with 15 bases in between. This CDR3 region has 15 residues. Germline CDR1 SGHTA, CDR2 FQGNSA. CDR3 in DNA: TGTGCCAGCAGCTTACGTCCGGGACCAATATACGAGCAGTACTTC. Amino acids: CASSLRPGPIYEQYF.

This clonotype occurred many times. The chain employs TRBV5-1 and TRBJ2-3; D perhaps matches TRBD2 (5 bases). CDR1 is SGHRS, CDR2 YFSETQ, per germline. V was pared by 0 bases and J by 3 bases, with 8 bases between. The CDR3 runs to 14 residues. CDR3 sequence reads: CASSLAGITDTQYF. CDR3 DNA: TGCGCCAGCAGCTTGGCGGGAATAACAGATACGCAGTATTTT.

This clonotype has ten or more counts. The chain recombines TRBV7-6 with TRBJ2-3; D remains ambiguous. The CDR3 is made up of 12 amino acids. CDR1 SGHVS and CDR2 FNYEAQ come from the germline V gene. Trimming pared 3 bases from V and 3 bases from J, leaving 4 bases between. CDR3: CASSFGTDTQYF. The CDR3 DNA follows: TGTGCCAGCAGCTTCGGGACAGATACGCAGTATTTT.

The V and J genes are TRBV7-2 and TRBJ1-6; possible D gene TRBD1, 5 bases. The CDR3 loop spans 16 amino acids. V dropped 5 bases and J dropped 9 bases, with 20 bases sitting between them. Germline CDR1 SGHTA, CDR2 FQGNSA. CDR3 coding DNA: TGTGCCAGCAGCGCGCATTCCGGGGGTATAGGTTCACCCCTCCACTTT. Its translation is CASSAHSGGIGSPLHF.

The chain recombines TRBV7-9 with TRBJ2-5, with unresolved D. This CDR3 spans 14 amino acids. V shed 1 base and J shed 1 base, with 7 bases lying between them. The germline gives CDR1 SEHNR, CDR2 FQNEAQ (reference sequence). CDR3 sequence (DNA): TGTGCCAGCAGCTTAGAGGGCCTCCAAGAGACCCAGTACTTC. Its protein is CASSLEGLQETQYF. The whole variable domain, filled in from reference TRBV7-9 and TRBJ2-5, reads DTGVSQNPRHKITKRGQNVTFRCDPISEHNRLYWYRQTLGQGPEFLTYFQNEAQLEKSRLLSDRFSAERPKGSFSTLEIQRTEQGDSAMYLCASSLEGLQETQYFGPGTRLLVL.

This clonotype has ten or more counts. The V gene is TRBV5-5, the J gene TRBJ2-1; D unresolved. Germline V gives CDR1 SGHKS, CDR2 YYEKEE (reference sequence). V shed 4 bases and J shed 0 bases, with 14 bases lying between them. This CDR3 has 16 amino acids. The CDR3 sequence is CASSGNQGSSYNEQFF. As DNA, the CDR3 is TGTGCCAGCAGCGGGAACCAAGGAAGCTCCTACAATGAGCAGTTCTTC.

This clonotype was seen many times. Written as DNA, the CDR3 is TGTGCCAGCAGTCAGGGGGCTGATACGCAGTATTTT. The encoded protein is CASSQGADTQYF. The V gene is TRBV6-2 or TRBV6-3, the J gene TRBJ2-3; 8 bases fit TRBD1. The ends lost 5 bases at V and 6 bases at J; junction bases unmatched: 1. This CDR3 region has 12 residues. The V gene's germline CDR1 is MNHEY and CDR2 SVGEGT.

This clonotype has at least ten counts. This chain connects TRBV4-3 to TRBJ2-5, with D perhaps matching TRBD2 (7 bases). Trimming stripped 4 bases from V and 4 bases from J, with 13 bases between. CDR3 length: 14 amino acids. The germline gives CDR1 LGHNA, CDR2 YSLEER. The CDR3 protein is CASSPKGEGETQYF. CDR3 coding DNA: TGCGCCAGCAGCCCGAAGGGGGAGGGAGAGACCCAGTACTTC.

This clonotype was counted many times. The V call is TRBV28, the J call TRBJ2-3; the D gene could be TRBD1 or TRBD2 (5 bases each). Germline V gene lookup returns CDR1 MDHEN and CDR2 SYDVKM. The CDR3 extends over 17 amino acids. V gave up 5 bases and J gave up 3 bases, with 21 bases separating them. Here the CDR3 reads CASSARGAGSKTDTQYF. Here the CDR3 DNA reads TGTGCCAGCAGTGCAAGAGGGGCAGGGTCCAAAACAGATACGCAGTATTTT.

In its sample, this clonotype was seen a few times. This sequence joins TRBV20-1 and TRBJ1-2; D gene unclear. The germline V gene has CDR1 DFQATT and CDR2 SNEGSKA (reference sequence). The germline V and J ends were trimmed by 4 bases and 0 bases, with 9 bases remaining between them. This CDR3 contains 13 residues. CDR3 nucleotides: TGCAGTGCTATGCTCTTTGCTAACTATGGCTACACCTTC. This encodes CSAMLFANYGYTF.

This clonotype was observed at least ten times. The V call is TRBV5-1, the J call TRBJ2-7, with TRBD2 matching over 7 bases. The CDR3 is 13 amino acids. Germline CDR1 and CDR2: SGHRS and YFSETQ. Trimming removed 6 bases from V and 2 bases from J; junction bases left unmatched: 5. The CDR3 DNA follows: TGCGCCAGCACCCTTGGGGGGGCCTACGAGCAGTACTTC. Residues: CASTLGGAYEQYF.

This chain links TRBV7-9 with TRBJ1-2; possible D gene TRBD1, 6 bases. Per germline, CDR1 SEHNR and CDR2 FQNEAQ (reference sequence). Deletions cut 1 base from V and 4 bases from J, with 16 bases between. This CDR3 spans 16 amino acids. The CDR3 DNA is TGTGCCAGCAGCTTAGAACGGACAGCCGGACTCTATGGCTACACCTTC. It yields the protein CASSLERTAGLYGYTF.

The V and J genes are TRBV15 and TRBJ2-1; D is perhaps TRBD1 (5 bases). V was pared by 1 base and J by 4 bases, with 11 bases between. The length of the CDR3 is 15 residues. Per germline, CDR1 LNHNV and CDR2 YYDKDF (reference sequence). The CDR3 nucleotides read TGTGCCACCAGCAGAGCGGCAGGGTTATACAATGAGCAGTTCTTC. Its translation is CATSRAAGLYNEQFF.

This clonotype was seen a handful of times. J is TRBJ2-6 and V is TRBV20-1; 9 positions match TRBD2. V shed 5 bases and J 0 bases; nucleotides not matched to a gene: 5. The CDR3 extends over 16 amino acids. The germline CDR1 and CDR2 sequences are DFQATT and SNEGSKA (reference sequence). The CDR3 loop is CSARTSADSGANVLTF. DNA for the CDR3: TGCAGTGCTCGGACTAGCGCTGACTCTGGGGCCAACGTCCTGACTTTC.

This clonotype was recorded many times. This chain links TRBV7-9 with TRBJ2-5; 11 nucleotides match TRBD2. Losses at the gene ends were 4 bases for V and 3 bases for J; bases not matched to a gene: 7. Germline lookup yields CDR1 SEHNR and CDR2 FQNEAQ (reference sequence). This CDR3 region has 16 residues. The CDR3: CASSSPTSGAEETQYF. The DNA of the CDR3 is TGTGCCAGCAGCTCCCCGACTAGCGGGGCCGAAGAGACCCAGTACTTC.

Comments on this clonotype: Since a much larger clone is just one base distant, this may be a read error. This chain uses TRBV7-2 with TRBJ2-7; D might be TRBD2 (5 bases). The CDR3 is 15 residues long. Germline CDR1 reads SGHTA; CDR2 reads FQGNSA. With 5 bases removed from V and 0 bases from J, the gap between germline ends came to 14 bases. CDR3 sequence reads: CASSHPIEGSYEQYF. For the CDR3, the DNA is TGTGCCAGCAGCCACCCCATCGAGGGCTCCTACGAGCAGTACTTC.

This clonotype appeared a few times. The chain has TRBV29-1 and TRBJ2-2, with D possibly being TRBD2 (6 bases). The CDR3 is made up of 14 amino acids. Germline assignment: CDR1 SQVTM and CDR2 ANQGSEA. V was cut by 5 bases and J by 1 base, with 11 bases left in between. CDR3 coding DNA: TGCAGCGTTCGGGGGAATTTGAACACCGGGGAGCTGTTTTTT. Amino acids: CSVRGNLNTGELFF.

This clonotype was found many times. The chain employs TRBV29-1 and TRBJ2-5, with D perhaps TRBD2 (6 bases). Germline values: CDR1 SQVTM, CDR2 ANQGSEA. The V end was cut by 7 bases, the J end by 5 bases, with 23 bases between. The CDR3 contains 15 residues. CDR3 coding DNA: TGCAGCGCTGGGCGGGGACTTGACCGAGGGGAGACCCAGTACTTC. It yields the protein CSAGRGLDRGETQYF.

This clonotype was seen more than once but under ten times. This chain joins TRBV21-1 and TRBJ2-3; the table's D call, TRBD2, has no DNA check behind it. TRBV21-1 is a pseudogene locus. The CDR3 contains 14 residues. Written as DNA, the CDR3 is TGTGCCGGTTGGCGGGAGGAAGGCACAGATACGCAGTATTTT. Protein: CAGWREEGTDTQYF.